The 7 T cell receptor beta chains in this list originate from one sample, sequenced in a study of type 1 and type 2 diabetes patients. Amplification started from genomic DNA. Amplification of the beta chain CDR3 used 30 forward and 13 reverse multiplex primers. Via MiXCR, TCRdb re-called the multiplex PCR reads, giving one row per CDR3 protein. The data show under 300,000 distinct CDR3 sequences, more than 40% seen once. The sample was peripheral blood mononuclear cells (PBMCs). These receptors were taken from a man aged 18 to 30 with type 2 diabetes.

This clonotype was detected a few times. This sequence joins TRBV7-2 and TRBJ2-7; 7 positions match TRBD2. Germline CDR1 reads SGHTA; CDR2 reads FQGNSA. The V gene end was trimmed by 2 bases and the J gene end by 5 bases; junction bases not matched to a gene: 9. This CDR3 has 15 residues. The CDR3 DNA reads TGTGCCAGCAGCTTACGAGCTGGGGACTACCACGAGCAGTACTTC. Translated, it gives CASSLRAGDYHEQYF.

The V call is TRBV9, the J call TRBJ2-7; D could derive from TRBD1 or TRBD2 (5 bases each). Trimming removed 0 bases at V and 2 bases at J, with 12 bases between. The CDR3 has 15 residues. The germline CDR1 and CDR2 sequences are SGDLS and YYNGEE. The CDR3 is CASSVGMGVAYEQYF. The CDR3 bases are TGTGCCAGCAGCGTAGGGATGGGGGTAGCCTACGAGCAGTACTTC. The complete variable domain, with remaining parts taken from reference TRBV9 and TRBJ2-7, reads DSGVTQTPKHLITATGQRVTLRCSPRSGDLSVYWYQQSLDQGLQFLIQYYNGEERAKGNILERFSAQQFPDLHSELNLSSLELGDSALYFCASSVGMGVAYEQYFGPGTRLTVT.

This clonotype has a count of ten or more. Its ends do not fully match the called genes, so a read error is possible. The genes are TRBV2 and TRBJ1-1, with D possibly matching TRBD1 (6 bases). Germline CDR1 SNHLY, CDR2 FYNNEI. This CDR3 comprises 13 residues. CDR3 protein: CASREDRSTEAFF. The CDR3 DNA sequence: TGTGCCAGCAGGGAAGACAGGAGCACTGAAGCTTTCTTT.

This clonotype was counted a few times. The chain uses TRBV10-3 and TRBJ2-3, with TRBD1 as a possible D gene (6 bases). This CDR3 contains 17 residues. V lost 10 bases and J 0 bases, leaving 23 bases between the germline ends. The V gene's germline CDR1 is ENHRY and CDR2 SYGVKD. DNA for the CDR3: TGTGCCACCGAAATGGGGGCAAGAGCGGCTAGCACAGATACGCAGTATTTT. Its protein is CATEMGARAASTDTQYF.

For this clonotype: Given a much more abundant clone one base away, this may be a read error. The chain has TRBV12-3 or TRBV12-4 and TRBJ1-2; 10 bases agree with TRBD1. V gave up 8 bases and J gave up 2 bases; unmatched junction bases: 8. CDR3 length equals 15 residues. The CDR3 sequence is CASGGTGEGNYGYTF. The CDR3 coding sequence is TGTGCCAGCGGGGGGACAGGGGAAGGGAACTATGGCTACACCTTC.

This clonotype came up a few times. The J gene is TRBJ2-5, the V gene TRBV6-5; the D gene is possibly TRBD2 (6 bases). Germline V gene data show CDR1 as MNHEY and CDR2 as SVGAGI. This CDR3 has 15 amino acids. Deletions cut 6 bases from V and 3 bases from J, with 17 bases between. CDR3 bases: TGTGCCAGCAGCCGAGTCGGGACTGCAGAAGAGACCCAGTACTTC. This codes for CASSRVGTAEETQYF.

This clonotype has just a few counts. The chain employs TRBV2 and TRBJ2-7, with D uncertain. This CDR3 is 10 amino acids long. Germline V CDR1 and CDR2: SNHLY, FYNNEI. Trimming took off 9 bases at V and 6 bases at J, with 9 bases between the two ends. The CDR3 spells CASWYFEQYF. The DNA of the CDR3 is TGTGCCAGTTGGTACTTCGAGCAGTACTTC. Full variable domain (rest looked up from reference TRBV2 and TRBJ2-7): EPEVTQTPSHQVTQMGQEVILRCVPISNHLYFYWYRQILGQKVEFLVSFYNNEISEKSEIFDDQFSVERPDGSNFTLKIRSTKLEDSAMYFCASWYFEQYFGPGTRLTVT.